Sequencing of this T cell receptor beta chain was carried out in a study of T cell repertoires in cytomegalovirus infection. Study background: Public TCR beta signature analysis indicated the presence of both CMV infection and matching HLA type.

Between the trimmed V and J ends, which lost 6 bases and 7 bases, there was a span of 16 bases. Germline lookup yields CDR1 MNHNS and CDR2 SASEGT. The CDR3 covers 14 residues. As to this clonotype: What it recognizes is unknown.

TCRdb reprocessed the reads via MiXCR and lists one record per CDR3 protein. The repertoire holds around 100,000 distinct CDR3 sequences, with 30% to 35% as singletons. The rearrangement joins TRBV6-1 to TRBJ1-5, with TRBD1 as a possible D gene (6 bases). The sequencing used CD8+ T cells from cultured PBMCs, collected from culture after CMV antigen stimulation. The clonotype was recovered from a human donor in good health (CMV status not recorded). Some clones in this sample may be carry-over from other donors' samples. DNA for the CDR3: TGTGCCAGCAGCGGGACAACTGAGATCCAGCCCCAGCATTTT. Protein: CASSGTTEIQPQHF.